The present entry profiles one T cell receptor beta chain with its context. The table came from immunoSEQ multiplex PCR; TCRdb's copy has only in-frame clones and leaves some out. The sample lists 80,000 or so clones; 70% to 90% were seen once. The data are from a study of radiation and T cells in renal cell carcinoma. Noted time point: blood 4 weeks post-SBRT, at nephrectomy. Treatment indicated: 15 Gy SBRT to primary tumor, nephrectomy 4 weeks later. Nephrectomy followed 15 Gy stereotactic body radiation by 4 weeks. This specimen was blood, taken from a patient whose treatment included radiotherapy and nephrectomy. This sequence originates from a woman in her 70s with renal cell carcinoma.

For the CDR3, the DNA is TGTGCCAGTAGTGACCCCCCTAACTATGGCTACACCTTC. Protein product: CASSDPPNYGYTF. The rearrangement links TRBV19 to TRBJ1-2; D unclear. V lost 5 bases to trimming and J lost 0 bases, with 7 bases between them. In germline, CDR1 is LNHDA, CDR2 SQIVND (reference sequence). CDR3 size: 13 residues.